This T cell receptor (beta chain) was recovered during a study of T cells in Graves' hyperthyroidism and ophthalmopathy. This clonotype showed up just a few times. Its antigen is unidentified. Study-wide results and limits: The blood repertoire included most of the expanded thyroid clonotypes above 0.001.

A sample of blood taken at first hyperthyroidism diagnosis preceded any ophthalmopathy symptoms. V was cut by 0 bases and J by 13 bases, with 4 bases left in between. Germline-derived CDR1 and CDR2 are LNHNV and YYDKDF (reference sequence). This CDR3 has 11 amino acids. RNA transcripts served as the template for amplifying TCR beta CDR3 regions. The study used the HTBI primer set for a first-round RT-PCR of the TCR CDR3. TCRdb reprocessed the multiplex PCR reads via MiXCR and lists one record per CDR3 protein. The top ten clones hold 15% to 20% of a sample with 650,000 to 850,000 distinct CDR3 sequences, about 17% of them seen once.

The source is a woman between 45 and 60 years old with Graves' hyperthyroidism that later progressed to Graves' ophthalmopathy. The gene calls are TRBV15 and TRBJ1-6; D is unclear. Sequenced sample: blood. CDR3 bases: TGTGCCACCAGCAGAGACGGGCCCCTCCACTTT. It yields the protein CATSRDGPLHF.